This TCR beta chain was retrieved from a study of CD8 T cells in Susac syndrome. Reverse transcription used about 0.45 to 1 ug RNA and random hexamers. One entry per CDR3 protein results from TCRdb running MiXCR on the immunoSEQ multiplex PCR reads. The profile shows about 240,000 distinct CDR3 sequences, almost 97% of them singletons. The CD8+ and CD4+ T cells were isolated magnetically using a negative isolation approach, whereas the TEMRA cells were enriched by FACS. The sample was CD4+ T cells from PBMCs. The origin of this receptor is a human donor with Susac syndrome.

As DNA, the CDR3 is TGTGCCTGGAGTCCGGCACGCGGGGAGCTGTTTTTT. Translation gives CAWSPARGELFF. This chain joins TRBV30 and TRBJ2-2; D call uncertain. V was pared by 2 bases and J by 7 bases, with 8 bases between. The CDR3 is 12 amino acids. Germline-derived CDR1 and CDR2 are GTSNPN and SVGIG (reference sequence).